The entry that follows covers one T cell receptor beta chain sequence. What it binds is unknown. The sample holds other DNA sequences that translate to the same CDR3. Between the trimmed V and J ends, which lost 2 bases and 6 bases, there was a span of 4 bases. Germline loops: CDR1 SGDLS, CDR2 YYNGEE. CDR3 size: 11 residues. The data were obtained in a study of beta chain features in type 1 diabetes. What was sequenced were expressed TCRB transcripts, since all of the isolated RNA had been reverse transcribed. Read counts averaged about 3.57 million for samples of naive, central memory and regulatory T cells. The method was immunoSEQ multiplex PCR; TCRdb's version includes in-frame clones alone and lacks a portion of them. Altogether hundreds of thousands of clones are present, 30% being singletons, with the ten largest covering 0.065%. Whole-study results and caveats: There were fewer insertions and more deletions at the VDJ junctions of type 1 diabetes patients. PCR could preferentially amplify shorter templates, alike in patients and controls. Comparison showed that naive, central memory and Treg TCRB repertoires appeared more similar among patients than among healthy donors.

The chain links TRBV9 to TRBJ2-3; D unresolved. Sequencing input: naive CD4+ T cells from blood. The source of this sequence is a man younger than 35 in good health. Here the CDR3 reads CASSVGDTQYF. DNA for the CDR3: TGTGCCAGCAGCGTCGGCGATACGCAGTATTTT.